This T cell receptor beta chain was obtained from a study of technical replicates of blood from a handful of donors (TCRdb year 2017). Trimming at the junction amounts to 3 bases on V and 4 bases on J, and the germline ends lie 12 bases apart. CDR1 and CDR2 (SNHLY, FYNNEI) derive from the germline V gene. The CDR3 runs 14 residues from the cysteine to the phenylalanine. The entry retains the CDR3 DNA only, 42 bases that are in frame from base 1. Library prep was done by the immunoSEQ multiplex PCR assay. TCRdb mirrors the immuneACCESS table, restricted to in-frame sequences. Some clones are absent from its copies; in checked studies, under half trace to an unresolved V gene, and the reason for the others is unknown. Within this sample are around 90,000 clones, with about 94% of them counted one time only. About 0.27% of the sample rests with the top ten. This clone was counted a few times. Its target antigen remains unknown. No per-base quality is available; no much larger clone lies one base away.

This TCR came from a human donor in good health. The rearranged chain carries TRBV2 and TRBJ1-1; a weak D assignment points to TRBD1 (5 bases agree). Sample: T cells isolated from PBMCs. CDR3 loop: CASSDRVGSTEAFF. The nucleotide sequence reads TGTGCCAGCAGTGACAGGGTGGGATCCACTGAAGCTTTCTTT.